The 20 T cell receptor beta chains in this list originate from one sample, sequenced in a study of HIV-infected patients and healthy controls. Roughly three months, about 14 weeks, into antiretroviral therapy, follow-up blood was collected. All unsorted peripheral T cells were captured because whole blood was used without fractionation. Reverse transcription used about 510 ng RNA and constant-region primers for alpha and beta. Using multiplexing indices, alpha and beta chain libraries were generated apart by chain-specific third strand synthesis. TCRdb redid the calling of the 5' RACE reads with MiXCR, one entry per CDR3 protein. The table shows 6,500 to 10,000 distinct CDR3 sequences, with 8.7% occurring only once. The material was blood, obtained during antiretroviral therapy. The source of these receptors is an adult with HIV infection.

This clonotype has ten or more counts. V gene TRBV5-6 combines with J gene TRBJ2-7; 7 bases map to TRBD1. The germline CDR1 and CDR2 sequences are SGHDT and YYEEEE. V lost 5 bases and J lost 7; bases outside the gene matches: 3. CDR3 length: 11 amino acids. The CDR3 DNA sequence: TGTGCCAGCAGGAAGGACAGGGAGCAGTACGTC. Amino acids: CASRKDREQYV.

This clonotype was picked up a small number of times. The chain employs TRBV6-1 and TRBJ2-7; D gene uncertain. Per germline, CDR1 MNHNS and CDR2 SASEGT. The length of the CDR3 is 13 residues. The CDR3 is CASNERKNYEQYV. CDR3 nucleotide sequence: TGTGCCAGCAATGAACGGAAGAACTACGAGCAGTACGTC.

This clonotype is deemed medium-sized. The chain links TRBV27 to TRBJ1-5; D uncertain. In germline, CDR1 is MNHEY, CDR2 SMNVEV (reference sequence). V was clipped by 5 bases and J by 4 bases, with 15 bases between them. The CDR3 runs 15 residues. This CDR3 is CASSVFARGNQPQHF. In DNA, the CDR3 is TGTGCCAGCAGTGTCTTCGCCCGAGGAAATCAGCCCCAGCATTTT.

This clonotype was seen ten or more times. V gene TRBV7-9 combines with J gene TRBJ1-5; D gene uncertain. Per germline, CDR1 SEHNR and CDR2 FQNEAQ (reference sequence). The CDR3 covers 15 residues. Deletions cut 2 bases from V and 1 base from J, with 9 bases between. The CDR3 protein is CASSLLLVSNQPQHF. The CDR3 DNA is TGTGCCAGCAGCTTACTTTTGGTCAGCAATCAGCCCCAGCATTTT.

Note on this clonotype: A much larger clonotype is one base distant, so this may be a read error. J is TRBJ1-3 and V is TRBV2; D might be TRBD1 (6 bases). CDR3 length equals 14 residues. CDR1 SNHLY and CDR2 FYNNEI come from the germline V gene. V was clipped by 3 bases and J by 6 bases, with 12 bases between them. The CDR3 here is CASSDRGNVNTIYF. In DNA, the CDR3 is TGTGCCAGCAGTGACAGGGGAAATGTAAACACCATATATTTT.

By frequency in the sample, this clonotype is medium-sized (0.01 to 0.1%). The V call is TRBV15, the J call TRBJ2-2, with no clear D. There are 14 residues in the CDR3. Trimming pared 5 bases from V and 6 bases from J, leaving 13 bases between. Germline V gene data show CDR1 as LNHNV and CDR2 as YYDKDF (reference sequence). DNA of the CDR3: TGTGCCACCAGCTTTTTGTTAGATTCCGGGGAGCTGTTTTTT. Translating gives CATSFLLDSGELFF.

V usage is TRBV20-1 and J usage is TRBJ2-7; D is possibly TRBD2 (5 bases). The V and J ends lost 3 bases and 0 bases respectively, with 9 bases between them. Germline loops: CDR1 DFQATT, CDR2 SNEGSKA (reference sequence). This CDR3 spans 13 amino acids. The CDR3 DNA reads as TGCAGTGCTAGGGACTCCAGCTCCTACGAGCAGTACTTC. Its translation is CSARDSSSYEQYF.

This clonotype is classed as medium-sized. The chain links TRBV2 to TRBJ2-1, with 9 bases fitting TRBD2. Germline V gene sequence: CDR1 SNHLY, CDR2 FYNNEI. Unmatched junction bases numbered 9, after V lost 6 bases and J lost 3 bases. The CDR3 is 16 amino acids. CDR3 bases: TGTGCCAGCAGCCCCCTTGTAGCGGGAGTCTACAATGAGCAGTTCTTC. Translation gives CASSPLVAGVYNEQFF.

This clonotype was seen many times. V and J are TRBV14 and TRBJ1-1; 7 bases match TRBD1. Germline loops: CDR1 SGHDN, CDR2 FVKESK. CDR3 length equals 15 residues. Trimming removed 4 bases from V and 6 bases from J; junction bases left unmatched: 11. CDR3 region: CASSLVDREFAEAFF. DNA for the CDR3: TGTGCCAGCAGCCTCGTCGACAGGGAGTTCGCTGAAGCTTTCTTT. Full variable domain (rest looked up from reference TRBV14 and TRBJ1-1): EAGVTQFPSHSVIEKGQTVTLRCDPISGHDNLYWYRRVMGKEIKFLLHFVKESKQDESGMPNNRFLAERTGGTYSTLKVQPAELEDSGVYFCASSLVDREFAEAFFGQGTRLTVV.

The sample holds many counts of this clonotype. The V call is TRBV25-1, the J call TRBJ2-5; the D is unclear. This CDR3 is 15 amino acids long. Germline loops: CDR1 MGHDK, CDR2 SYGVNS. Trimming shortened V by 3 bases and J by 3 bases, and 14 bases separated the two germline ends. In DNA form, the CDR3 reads TGTGCCAGCAGTGACAGTTGGGCCGTGGAAGAGACCCAGTACTTC. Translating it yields CASSDSWAVEETQYF. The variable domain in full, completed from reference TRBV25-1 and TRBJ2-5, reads EADIYQTPRYLVIGTGKKITLECSQTMGHDKMYWYQQDPGMELHLIHYSYGVNSTEKGDLSSESTVSRIRTEHFPLTLESARPSHTSQYLCASSDSWAVEETQYFGPGTRLLVL.

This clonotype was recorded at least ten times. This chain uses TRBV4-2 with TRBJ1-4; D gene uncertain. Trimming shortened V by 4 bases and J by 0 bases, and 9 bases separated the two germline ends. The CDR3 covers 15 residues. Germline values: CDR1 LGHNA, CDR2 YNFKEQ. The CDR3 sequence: CASSPPRSTNEKLFF. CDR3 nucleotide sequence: TGTGCCAGCAGCCCTCCCCGGTCAACTAATGAAAAACTGTTTTTT.

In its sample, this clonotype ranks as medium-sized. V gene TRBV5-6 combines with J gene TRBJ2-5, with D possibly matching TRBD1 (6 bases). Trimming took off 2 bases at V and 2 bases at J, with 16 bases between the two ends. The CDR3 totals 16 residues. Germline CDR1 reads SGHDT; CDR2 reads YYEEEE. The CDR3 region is CASSFPRLDSQETQYF. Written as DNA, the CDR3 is TGTGCCAGCAGCTTCCCCCGATTGGACAGTCAAGAGACCCAGTACTTC.

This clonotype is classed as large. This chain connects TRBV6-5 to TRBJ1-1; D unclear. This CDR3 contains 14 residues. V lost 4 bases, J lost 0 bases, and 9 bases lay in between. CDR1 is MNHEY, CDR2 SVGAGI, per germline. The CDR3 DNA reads TGTGCCAGCAGTTTGGAGACACTGAACACTGAAGCTTTCTTT. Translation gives CASSLETLNTEAFF.

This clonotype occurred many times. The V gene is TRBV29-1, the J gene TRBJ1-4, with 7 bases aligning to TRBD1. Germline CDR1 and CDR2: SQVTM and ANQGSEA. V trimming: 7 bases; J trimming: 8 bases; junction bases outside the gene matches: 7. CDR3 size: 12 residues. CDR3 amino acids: CSAMTGQEKLFF. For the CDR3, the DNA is TGCAGCGCGATGACAGGGCAAGAAAAACTGTTTTTT.

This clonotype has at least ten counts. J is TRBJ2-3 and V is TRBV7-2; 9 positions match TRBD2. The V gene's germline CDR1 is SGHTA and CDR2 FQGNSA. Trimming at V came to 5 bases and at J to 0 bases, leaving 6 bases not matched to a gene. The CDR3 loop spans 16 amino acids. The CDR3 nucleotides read TGTGCCAGCAGCGCAGGTAGCGGGGGAAGCACAGATACGCAGTATTTT. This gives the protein CASSAGSGGSTDTQYF.

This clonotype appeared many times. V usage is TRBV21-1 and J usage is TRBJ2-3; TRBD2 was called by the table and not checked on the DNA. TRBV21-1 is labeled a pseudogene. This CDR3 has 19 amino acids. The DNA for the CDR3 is TGTGCCAGCAGCAAAGGGACTAGCGGGAGTAAAGGCAGCACAGATACGCAGTATTTT. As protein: CASSKGTSGSKGSTDTQYF.

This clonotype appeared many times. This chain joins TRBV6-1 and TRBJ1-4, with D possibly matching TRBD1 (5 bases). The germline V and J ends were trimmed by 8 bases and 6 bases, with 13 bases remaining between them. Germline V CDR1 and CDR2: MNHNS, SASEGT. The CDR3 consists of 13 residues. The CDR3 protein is CASSSGQDEKLFF. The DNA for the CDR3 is TGTGCCAGCTCCTCCGGACAAGATGAAAAACTGTTTTTT.

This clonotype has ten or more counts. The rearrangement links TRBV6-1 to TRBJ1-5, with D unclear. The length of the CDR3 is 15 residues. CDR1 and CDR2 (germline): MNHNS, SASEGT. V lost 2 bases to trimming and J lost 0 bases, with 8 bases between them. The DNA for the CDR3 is TGTGCCAGCAGTGAACGACACTATAGCAATCAGCCCCAGCATTTT. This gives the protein CASSERHYSNQPQHF.

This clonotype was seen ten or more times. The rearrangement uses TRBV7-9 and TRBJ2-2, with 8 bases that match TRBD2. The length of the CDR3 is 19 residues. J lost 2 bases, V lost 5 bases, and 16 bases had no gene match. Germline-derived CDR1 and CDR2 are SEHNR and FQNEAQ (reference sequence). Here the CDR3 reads CASSPVGRAHVINTGELFF. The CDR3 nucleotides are TGTGCCAGCAGCCCCGTCGGGAGGGCTCACGTCATTAACACCGGGGAGCTGTTTTTT. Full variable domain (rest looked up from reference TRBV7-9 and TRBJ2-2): DTGVSQNPRHKITKRGQNVTFRCDPISEHNRLYWYRQTLGQGPEFLTYFQNEAQLEKSRLLSDRFSAERPKGSFSTLEIQRTEQGDSAMYLCASSPVGRAHVINTGELFFGEGSRLTVL.

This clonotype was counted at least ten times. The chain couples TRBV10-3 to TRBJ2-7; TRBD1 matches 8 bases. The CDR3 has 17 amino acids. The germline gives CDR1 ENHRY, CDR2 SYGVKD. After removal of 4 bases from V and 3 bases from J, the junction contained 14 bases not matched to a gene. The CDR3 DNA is TGTGCCATCAGTGCCAGGGCAGGGGGCGCGAAAAACTACGAGCAGTACGTC. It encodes CAISARAGGAKNYEQYV.